This TCR beta chain is from a study of human T cells and chemical hapten exposure. TCRdb processed the 5' RACE reads anew with MiXCR; each CDR3 protein has one entry. This table has about 140,000 distinct CDR3 sequences, 4.1% appearing once. In this sample, this clonotype turned up many times. Unfractionated whole blood was the source of the extracted total RNA. This clonotype was sampled from a female donor in good health.

CDR3 DNA sequence: TGTGCCAGCAGCTTAATGCAGGGAAAGGTGAATGAGCAGTTCTTC. Translated, it gives CASSLMQGKVNEQFF. V is TRBV7-2 and J is TRBJ2-1, with D perhaps matching TRBD1 (5 bases). Between the trimmed V and J ends, which lost 2 bases and 7 bases, there was a span of 15 bases. The CDR3 spans 15 residues. Germline CDR1 SGHTA, CDR2 FQGNSA. Combining the CDR3 with reference TRBV7-2 and TRBJ2-1 gives the whole variable domain GAGVSQSPSNKVTEKGKDVELRCDPISGHTALYWYRQSLGQGLEFLIYFQGNSAPDKSGLPSDRFSAERTGGSVSTLTIQRTQQEDSAVYLCASSLMQGKVNEQFFGPGTRLTVL.